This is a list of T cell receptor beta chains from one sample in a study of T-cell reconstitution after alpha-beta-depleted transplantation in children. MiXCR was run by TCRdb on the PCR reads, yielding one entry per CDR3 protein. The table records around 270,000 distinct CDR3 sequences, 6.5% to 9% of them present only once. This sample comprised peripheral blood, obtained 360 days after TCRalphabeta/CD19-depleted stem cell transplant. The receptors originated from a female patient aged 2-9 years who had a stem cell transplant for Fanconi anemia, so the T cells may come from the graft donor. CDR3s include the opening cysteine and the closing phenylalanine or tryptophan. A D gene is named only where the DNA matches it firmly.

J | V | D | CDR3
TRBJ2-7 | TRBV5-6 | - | CASSFYYEQYF
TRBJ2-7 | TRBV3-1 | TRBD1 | CASSQGTGTVIPYEQYF
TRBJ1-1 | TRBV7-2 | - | CASSSRPGNTEAFF
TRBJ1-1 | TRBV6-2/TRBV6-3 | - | CASSYFGRRKNTEAFF
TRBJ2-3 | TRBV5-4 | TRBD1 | CASGQGAGDTQYF
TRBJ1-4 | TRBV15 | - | CATSRDRGTNEKLFF
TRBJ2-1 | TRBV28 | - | CASSLLGGGNDEQFF
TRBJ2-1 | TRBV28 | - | CASSFSAYNNEQFF
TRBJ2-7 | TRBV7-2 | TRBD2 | CASKRLGGLAGVEQYF
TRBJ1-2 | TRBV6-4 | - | CASNPLGDSGGYTF
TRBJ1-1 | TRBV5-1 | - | CASSSYDGGNTEAFF
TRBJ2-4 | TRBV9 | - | CASSVGSKNIQYF
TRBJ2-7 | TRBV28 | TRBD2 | CASRPSGRPSYEQYF
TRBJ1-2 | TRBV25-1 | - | CASSKEGPYGYTF
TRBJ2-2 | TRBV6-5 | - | CASSYGLQTGELFF
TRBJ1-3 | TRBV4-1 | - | CASSQEGGNTIYF
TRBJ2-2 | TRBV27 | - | CASSLFAETNTGELFF
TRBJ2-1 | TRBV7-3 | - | CASSPTVTPGYNEQFF
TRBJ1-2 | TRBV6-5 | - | CASSRPTGARGYGYTF
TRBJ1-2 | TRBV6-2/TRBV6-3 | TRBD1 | CASSPGTGTNFYGYTF
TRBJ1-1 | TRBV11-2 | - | CASSRVTEAFF
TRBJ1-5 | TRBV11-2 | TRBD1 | CASSLGTGAVPPQHF
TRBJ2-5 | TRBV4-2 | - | CASNQLGGRGESQYF
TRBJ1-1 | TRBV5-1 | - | CASSKEGAEAFF
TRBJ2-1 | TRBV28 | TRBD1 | CASSPPGGRGINEQFF
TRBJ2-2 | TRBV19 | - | CATRGWVEGGELFF
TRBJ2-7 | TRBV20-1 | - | CSARVGTHYEQYF
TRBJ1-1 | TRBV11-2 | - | CASSLGLNSEAFF
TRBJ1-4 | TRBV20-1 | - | CSARVLNEKLFF
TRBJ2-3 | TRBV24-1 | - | CATSDFRARGSLDTDTQYF
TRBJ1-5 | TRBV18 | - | CASSPPGSRGGQPQHF
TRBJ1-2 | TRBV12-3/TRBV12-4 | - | CASSPFRVSEGYTF
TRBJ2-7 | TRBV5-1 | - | CASSWGAGDTSEQYF
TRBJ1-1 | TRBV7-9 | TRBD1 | CASSSRDRVTEAFF
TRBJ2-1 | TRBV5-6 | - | CASSQSAGRYYNEQFF
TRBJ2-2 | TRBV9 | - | CASSVGALNTGELFF
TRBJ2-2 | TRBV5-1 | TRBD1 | CASSRDRVGTGELFF
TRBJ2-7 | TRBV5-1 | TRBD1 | CASRRGTGAYEQYF
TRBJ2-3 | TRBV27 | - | CASSWGSGITDTQYF
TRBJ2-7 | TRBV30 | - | CALVGQGSYEQYF
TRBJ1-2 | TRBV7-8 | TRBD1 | CASSFVQGEALSGYTF
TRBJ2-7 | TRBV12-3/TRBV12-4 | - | CAFPFNVLTGNATYEQYF
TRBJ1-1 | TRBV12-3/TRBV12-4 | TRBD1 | CASSRDRGTEAFF
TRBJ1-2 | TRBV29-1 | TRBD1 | CSASVGQGVYGYTF